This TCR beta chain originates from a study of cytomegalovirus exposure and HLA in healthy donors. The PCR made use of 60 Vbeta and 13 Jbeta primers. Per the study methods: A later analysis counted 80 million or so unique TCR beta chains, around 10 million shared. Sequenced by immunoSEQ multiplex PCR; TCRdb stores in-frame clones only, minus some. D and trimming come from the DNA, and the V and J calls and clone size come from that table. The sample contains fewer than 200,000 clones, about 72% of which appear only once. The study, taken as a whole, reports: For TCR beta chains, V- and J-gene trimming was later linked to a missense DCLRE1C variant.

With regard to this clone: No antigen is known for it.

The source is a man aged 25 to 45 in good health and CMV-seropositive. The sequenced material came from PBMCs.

CDR3 bases: TGTGCCAGCAGCTTTAGGCGAGACTCTGATACGCAGTATTTT. It is translated as CASSFRRDSDTQYF. The chain employs TRBV7-3 and TRBJ2-3, with D unresolved. V lost 3 bases, J lost 6 bases, and 13 bases lay in between. The CDR3 has 14 residues. The germline gives CDR1 SGHTA, CDR2 FQGTGA.